This TCR beta chain derives from a study of T cell repertoires in cytomegalovirus infection. Study-wide context: CMV infection and matching HLA type were both indicated by public TCR beta signatures.

The V and J ends lost 1 base and 0 bases, in that order; junction bases with no gene match: 2. The germline CDR1 and CDR2 sequences are LGHDT and YNNKEL (reference sequence). The CDR3 has 15 residues. In the case of this clonotype: What it recognizes is unknown.

Whole-study findings and limits: CMV carriers with the relevant HLA were identified by cumulative public TCR beta family frequency.

TCRdb passed the reads through MiXCR, listing each CDR3 protein once. The profile shows hundreds of thousands of distinct CDR3 sequences, roughly 26% of them singletons. The clonotype was recovered from a human donor in good health (CMV status not recorded). Some clones in this sample may be carry-over from other donors' samples. The genes are TRBV3-1 and TRBJ1-1; 7 nucleotides align to TRBD1. The sequencing sample was made of CD8+ T cells from PBMCs. This CDR3 reads CASSQVTGVNTEAFF. CDR3 in DNA: TGTGCCAGCAGCCAAGTTACAGGGGTGAACACTGAAGCTTTCTTT.